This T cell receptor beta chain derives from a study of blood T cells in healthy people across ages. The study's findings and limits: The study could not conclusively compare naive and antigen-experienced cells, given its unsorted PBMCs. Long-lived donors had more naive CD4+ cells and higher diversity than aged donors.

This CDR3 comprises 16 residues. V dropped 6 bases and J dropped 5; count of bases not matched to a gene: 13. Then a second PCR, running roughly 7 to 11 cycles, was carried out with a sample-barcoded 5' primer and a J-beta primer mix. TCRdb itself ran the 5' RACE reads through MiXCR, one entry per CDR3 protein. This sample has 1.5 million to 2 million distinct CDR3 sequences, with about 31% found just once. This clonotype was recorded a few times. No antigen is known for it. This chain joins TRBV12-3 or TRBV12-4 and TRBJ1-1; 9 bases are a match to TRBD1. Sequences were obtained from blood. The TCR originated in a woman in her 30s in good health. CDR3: CASRGDRVVPRTEAFF. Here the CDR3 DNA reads TGTGCCAGCAGAGGGGACAGGGTAGTCCCGAGAACTGAAGCTTTCTTT.